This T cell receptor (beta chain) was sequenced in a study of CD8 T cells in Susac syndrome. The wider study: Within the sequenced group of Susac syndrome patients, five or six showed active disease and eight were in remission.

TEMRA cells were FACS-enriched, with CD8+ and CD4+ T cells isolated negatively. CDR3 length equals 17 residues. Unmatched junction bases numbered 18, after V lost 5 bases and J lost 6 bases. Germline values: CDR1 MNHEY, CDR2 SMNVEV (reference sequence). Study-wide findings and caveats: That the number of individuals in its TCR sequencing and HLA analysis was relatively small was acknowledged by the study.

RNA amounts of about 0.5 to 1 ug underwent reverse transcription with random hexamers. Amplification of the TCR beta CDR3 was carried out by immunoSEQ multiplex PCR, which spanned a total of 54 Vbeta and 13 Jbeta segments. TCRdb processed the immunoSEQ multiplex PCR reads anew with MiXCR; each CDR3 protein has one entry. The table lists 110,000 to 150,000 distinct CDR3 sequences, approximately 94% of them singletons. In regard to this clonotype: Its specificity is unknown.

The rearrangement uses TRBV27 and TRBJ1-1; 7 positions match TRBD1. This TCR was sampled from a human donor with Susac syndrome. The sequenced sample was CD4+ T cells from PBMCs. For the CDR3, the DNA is TGTGCCAGCAGTCTTCTCCGATTCAGGGGGAGGAGCTCTGAAGCTTTCTTT. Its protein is CASSLLRFRGRSSEAFF.